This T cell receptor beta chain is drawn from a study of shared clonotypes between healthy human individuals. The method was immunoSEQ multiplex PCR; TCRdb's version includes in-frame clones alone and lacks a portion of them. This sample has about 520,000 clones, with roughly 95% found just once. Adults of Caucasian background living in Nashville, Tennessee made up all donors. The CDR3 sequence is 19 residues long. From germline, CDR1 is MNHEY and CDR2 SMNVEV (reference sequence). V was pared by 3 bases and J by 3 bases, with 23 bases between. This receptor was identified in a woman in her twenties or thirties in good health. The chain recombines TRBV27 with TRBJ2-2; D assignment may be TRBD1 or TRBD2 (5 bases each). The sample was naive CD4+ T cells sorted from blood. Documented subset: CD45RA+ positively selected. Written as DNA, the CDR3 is TGTGCCAGCAGTTTCCGGAGGCGATCGGGGACCAGGGACACCGGGGAGCTGTTTTTT. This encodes CASSFRRRSGTRDTGELFF.